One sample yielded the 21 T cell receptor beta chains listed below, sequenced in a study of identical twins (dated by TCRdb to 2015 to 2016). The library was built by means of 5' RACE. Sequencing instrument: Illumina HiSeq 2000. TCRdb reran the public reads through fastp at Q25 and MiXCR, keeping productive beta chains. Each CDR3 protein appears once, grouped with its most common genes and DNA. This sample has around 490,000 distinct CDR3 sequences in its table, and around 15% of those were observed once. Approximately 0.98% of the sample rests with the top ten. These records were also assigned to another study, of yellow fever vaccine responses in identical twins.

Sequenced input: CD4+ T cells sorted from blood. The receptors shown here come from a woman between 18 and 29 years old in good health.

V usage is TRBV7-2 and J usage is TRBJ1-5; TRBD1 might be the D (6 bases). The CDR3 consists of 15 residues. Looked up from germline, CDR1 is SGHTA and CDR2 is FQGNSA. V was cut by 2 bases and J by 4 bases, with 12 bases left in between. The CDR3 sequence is CASSLIGDKNQPQHF. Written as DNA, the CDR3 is TGTGCCAGCAGCTTAATTGGGGACAAAAATCAGCCCCAGCATTTT.

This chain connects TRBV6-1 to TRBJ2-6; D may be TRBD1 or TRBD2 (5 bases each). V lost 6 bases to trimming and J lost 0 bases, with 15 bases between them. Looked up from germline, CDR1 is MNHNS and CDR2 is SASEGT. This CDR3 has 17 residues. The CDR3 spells CASRNTGTSSGANVLTF. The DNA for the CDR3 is TGTGCCAGCAGAAACACCGGGACCTCCTCTGGGGCCAACGTCCTGACTTTC.

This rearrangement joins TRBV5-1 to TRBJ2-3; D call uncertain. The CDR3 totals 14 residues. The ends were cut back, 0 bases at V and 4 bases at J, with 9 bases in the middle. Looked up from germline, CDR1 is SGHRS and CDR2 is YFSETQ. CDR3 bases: TGCGCCAGCAGCTTGGTTGGGCCCGCAGATACGCAGTATTTT. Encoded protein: CASSLVGPADTQYF.

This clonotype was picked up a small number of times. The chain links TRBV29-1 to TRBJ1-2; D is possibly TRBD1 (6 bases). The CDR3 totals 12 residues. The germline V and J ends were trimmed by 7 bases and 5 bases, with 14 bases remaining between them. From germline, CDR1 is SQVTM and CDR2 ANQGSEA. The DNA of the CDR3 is TGCAGCGCACGGCCAGGGGATTATGGCTACACCTTC. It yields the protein CSARPGDYGYTF.

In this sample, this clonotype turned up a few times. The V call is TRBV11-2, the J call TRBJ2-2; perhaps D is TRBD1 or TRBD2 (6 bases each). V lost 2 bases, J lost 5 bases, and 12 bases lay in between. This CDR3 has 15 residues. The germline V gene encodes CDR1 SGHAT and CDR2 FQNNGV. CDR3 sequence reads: CASSLTGALTGELFF. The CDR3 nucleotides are TGTGCCAGCAGCTTAACGGGGGCGTTAACCGGGGAGCTGTTTTTT.

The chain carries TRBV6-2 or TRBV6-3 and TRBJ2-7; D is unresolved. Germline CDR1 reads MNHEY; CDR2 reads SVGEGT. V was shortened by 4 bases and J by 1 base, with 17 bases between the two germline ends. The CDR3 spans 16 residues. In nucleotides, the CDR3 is TGTGCCAGCAGTTTATCGGTGGCAGGCAAATCCTACGAGCAGTACTTC. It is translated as CASSLSVAGKSYEQYF.

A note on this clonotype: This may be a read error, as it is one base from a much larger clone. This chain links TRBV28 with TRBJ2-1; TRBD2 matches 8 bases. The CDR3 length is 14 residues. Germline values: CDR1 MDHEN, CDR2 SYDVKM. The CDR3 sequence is CASRRGAGYSEQFF. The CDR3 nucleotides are TGTGCCAGCAGGCGGGGGGCCGGGTACAGTGAGCAGTTCTTC. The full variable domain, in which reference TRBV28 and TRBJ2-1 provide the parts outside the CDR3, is DVKVTQSSRYLVKRTGEKVFLECVQDMDHENMFWYRQDPGLGLRLIYFSYDVKMKEKGDIPEGYSVSREKKERFSLILESASTNQTSMYLCASRRGAGYSEQFFGPGTRLTVL.

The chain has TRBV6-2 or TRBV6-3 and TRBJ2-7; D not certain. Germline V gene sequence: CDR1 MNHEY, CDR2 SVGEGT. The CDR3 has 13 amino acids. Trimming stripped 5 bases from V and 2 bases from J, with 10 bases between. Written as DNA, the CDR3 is TGTGCCAGCAGTGAGAGATCCGCCTACGAGCAGTACTTC. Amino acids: CASSERSAYEQYF.

The CDR3 DNA reads TGCAGCGTTGAACCACAGGGGGCGCCGGGTAAATTGTTCTTC. This encodes CSVEPQGAPGKLFF. The chain links TRBV29-1 to TRBJ2-1, with 9 bases matching TRBD1. This CDR3 contains 14 residues. Germline CDR1 and CDR2: SQVTM and ANQGSEA. V dropped 2 bases and J dropped 15; count of bases not matched to a gene: 14.

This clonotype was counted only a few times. CDR3 loop: CASSSWSVGELFF. As DNA, the CDR3 is TGTGCCAGCAGCTCCTGGTCGGTCGGGGAGCTGTTTTTT. This chain joins TRBV11-2 and TRBJ2-2; D ambiguous. CDR1 and CDR2 from the germline V gene are SGHAT and FQNNGV. The CDR3 totals 13 residues. The V and J ends lost 4 bases and 7 bases respectively, with 10 bases between them.

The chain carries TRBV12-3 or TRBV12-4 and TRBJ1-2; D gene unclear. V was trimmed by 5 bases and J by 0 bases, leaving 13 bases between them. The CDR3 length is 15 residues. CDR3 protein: CASSPSGRTNYGYTF. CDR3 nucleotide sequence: TGTGCCAGCAGTCCTTCGGGCAGGACTAACTATGGCTACACCTTC.

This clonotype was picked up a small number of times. CDR3 bases: TGCAGTGCGCCGGGACTCGCAGAAGAGACCCAGTACTTC. This sequence encodes CSAPGLAEETQYF. This rearrangement joins TRBV20-1 to TRBJ2-5, with D possibly being TRBD2 (6 bases). The CDR3 runs 13 residues. Trimming shortened V by 6 bases and J by 3 bases, and 14 bases separated the two germline ends. The germline gives CDR1 DFQATT, CDR2 SNEGSKA (reference sequence).

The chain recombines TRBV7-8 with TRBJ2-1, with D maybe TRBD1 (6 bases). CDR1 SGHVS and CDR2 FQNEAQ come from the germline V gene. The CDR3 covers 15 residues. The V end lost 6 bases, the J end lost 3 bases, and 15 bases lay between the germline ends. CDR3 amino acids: CASRQQGAYYNEQFF. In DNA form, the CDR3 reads TGTGCCAGCAGGCAACAGGGTGCCTACTACAATGAGCAGTTCTTC.

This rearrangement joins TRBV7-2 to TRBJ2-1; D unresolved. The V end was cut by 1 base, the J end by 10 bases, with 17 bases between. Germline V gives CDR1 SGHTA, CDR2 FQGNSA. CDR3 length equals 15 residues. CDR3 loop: CASSLGGFGDTEQFF. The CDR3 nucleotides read TGTGCCAGCAGCTTAGGGGGTTTCGGAGATACGGAGCAGTTCTTC.

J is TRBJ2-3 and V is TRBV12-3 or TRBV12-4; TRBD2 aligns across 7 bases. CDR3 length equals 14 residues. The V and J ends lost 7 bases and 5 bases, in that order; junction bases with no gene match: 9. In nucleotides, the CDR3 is TGTGCCAGCACCCCCATCGCGGGGGTAGATACGCAGTATTTT. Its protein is CASTPIAGVDTQYF.

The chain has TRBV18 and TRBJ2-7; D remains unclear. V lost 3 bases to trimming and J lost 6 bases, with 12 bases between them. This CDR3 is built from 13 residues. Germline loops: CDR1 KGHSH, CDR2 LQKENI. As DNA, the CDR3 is TGTGCCAGCTCACCTACTCCCCAGCCCGAGCAGTACTTC. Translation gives CASSPTPQPEQYF.

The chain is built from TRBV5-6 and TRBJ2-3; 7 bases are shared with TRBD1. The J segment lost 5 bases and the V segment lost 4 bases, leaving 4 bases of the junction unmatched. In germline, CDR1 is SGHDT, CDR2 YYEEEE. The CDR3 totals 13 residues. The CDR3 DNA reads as TGTGCCAGCAGCCCGGACAGGAAAGATACGCAGTATTTT. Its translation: CASSPDRKDTQYF. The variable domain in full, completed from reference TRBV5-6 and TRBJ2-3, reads DAGVTQSPTHLIKTRGQQVTLRCSPKSGHDTVSWYQQALGQGPQFIFQYYEEEERQRGNFPDRFSGHQFPNYSSELNVNALLLGDSALYLCASSPDRKDTQYFGPGTRLTVL.

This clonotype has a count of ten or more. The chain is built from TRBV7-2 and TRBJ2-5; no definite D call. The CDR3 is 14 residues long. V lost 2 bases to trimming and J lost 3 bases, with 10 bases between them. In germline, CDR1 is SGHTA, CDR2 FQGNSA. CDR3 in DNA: TGTGCCAGCAGCTTACGATCCGGAAAAGAGACCCAGTACTTC. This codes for CASSLRSGKETQYF.

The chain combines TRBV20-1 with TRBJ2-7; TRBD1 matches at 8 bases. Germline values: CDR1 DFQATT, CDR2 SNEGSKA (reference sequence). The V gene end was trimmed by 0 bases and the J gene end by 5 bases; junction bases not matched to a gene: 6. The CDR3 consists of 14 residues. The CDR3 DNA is TGCAGTGCTAGAGATCGGCCAGGGGGCCACGAGCAGTACTTC. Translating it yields CSARDRPGGHEQYF.

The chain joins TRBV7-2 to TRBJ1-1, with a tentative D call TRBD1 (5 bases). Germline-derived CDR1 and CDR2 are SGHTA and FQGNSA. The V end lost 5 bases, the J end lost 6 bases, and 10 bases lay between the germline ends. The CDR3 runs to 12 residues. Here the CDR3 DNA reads TGTGCCAGCAGCCCTTGGGGGTCTGAAGCTTTCTTT. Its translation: CASSPWGSEAFF.

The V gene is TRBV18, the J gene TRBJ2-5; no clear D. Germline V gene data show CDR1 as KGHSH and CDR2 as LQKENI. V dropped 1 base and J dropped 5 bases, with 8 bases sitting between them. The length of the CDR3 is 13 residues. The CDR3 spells CASSPQTRETQYF. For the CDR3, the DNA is TGTGCCAGCTCACCACAAACGCGGGAGACCCAGTACTTC.